This T cell receptor (beta chain) was captured by sequencing in a study of blood T cells in healthy people across ages (dated by TCRdb to the mid-2010s). Background for the entire study: In model experiments, roughly one uniquely barcoded TCR beta cDNA molecule per two T cells was captured by template switching. Age-related changes in TCR beta repertoire diversity were measured in the study by deep sequencing normalized with unique cDNA molecular identifiers. The donors were divided into four age groups: young (average around 15 years), middle-aged (almost 40), aged (under 70) and long-lived (about 80). To avoid experimental bias, donors of different ages were spread randomly across the sequencing lanes. The study analyzed two additional independent replicas of 1 million unique cDNA reads from the same blood draw for two donors, one aged 18 to 30 and one aged 80 or older. Study-level results and caveats: The long-lived group showed more naive CD4+ T cells, fewer expanded clones and increased TCR diversity than the aged group, suggesting age selection. Total diversity estimates from one million sequenced T cells were considered lower bounds and underestimates. Because the CMV infection status of the donors was unknown, age-related changes in expanded clonotypes may potentially have been confounded. Bulk unsorted PBMC profiling prevented conclusive comparison of naive and antigen-experienced compartments. Observed TCR beta diversity per million T cells fell roughly linearly with age, and a significant reduction was already apparent by age around 40. Observed TCR beta diversity correlated strongly with the percentage of naive T cells measured by flow cytometry.

Worth noting for this clonotype: It has no known antigen specificity. Within one base of it there is no much larger clone, and no base qualities were kept.

The germline V gene provides CDR1 SGDLS and CDR2 YYNGEE. From its cysteine to its phenylalanine, the CDR3 spans 12 amino acids. The sequence is cut down to CDR3 DNA, 36 bases in frame from base 1. At the junction V is shortened by 3 bases and J by 7 bases, with 9 bases in between. The donors were 40 or so Caucasian individuals from Russia, aged roughly 6 to 100 years, who were systemically healthy. About 9.6 milliliters of peripheral blood were collected from each donor into EDTA-treated Vacutainer tubes. Ficoll-Paque density-gradient centrifugation was used to isolate PBMCs, with at least 6.5 million obtained per sample. Total RNA, at least 6 micrograms per sample, was extracted from PBMCs with Trizol reagent. Naive CD45RAhigh/CD27high T cell percentages were measured by flow cytometry on a PBMC aliquot from every donor. Libraries were made using 5' RACE. The sequencer was an Illumina HiSeq 2500. The second PCR ran for roughly 7 to 11 cycles and used a J-beta primer mix along with a sample-barcoded 5' primer. A unique molecular identifier was introduced onto each TCR beta cDNA molecule by a template-switch 5' adaptor carrying 12 random nucleotides. Each sample yielded at least 2.5 million CDR3-containing paired-end reads. First-strand cDNA synthesis was performed from all RNA using the Mint cDNA synthesis kit, with priming by a TRBC-specific oligonucleotide. After uracil-DNA glycosylase treatment, a first 18-cycle PCR used universal primers M1SS and BC2_uni_R on all cDNA. The authors' analysis ran thus. For normalization, 1 million high-quality reads, each with a distinct molecular identifier, were randomly selected from each sample. Instead of being binned into consensus sequences, reads with shared molecular identifiers were discarded. CDR3 identification, clonotype clustering and error correction used MiTCR with a Q25 quality threshold and the strictest error-elimination algorithm. Lower-bound total TCR beta diversity was estimated with a nonparametric unseen species model using Euler transformation. TCRdb applied fastp at Q25 and MiXCR to the public reads, then kept only in-frame beta chains. Each entry is one CDR3 protein sequence, shown with its most common DNA and genes. The V and J calls here are based on TCRdb, not the publication. Recorded for this sample are 890,000 or so distinct CDR3 sequences; approximately 59% of them occurred a single time. The top ten hold around 30% of the sample.

This receptor was obtained from a man younger than 45 in good health. What was sequenced was blood. The chain couples TRBV9 to TRBJ2-3, with no confident D gene call. The sequenced DNA is TGTGCCAGCAGCGGATCAAAAAATACGCAGTATTTT. This is translated as CASSGSKNTQYF.